This T cell receptor beta chain was captured in a study of cytomegalovirus exposure and HLA in healthy donors. This clone has just a few counts. It was with 60 Vbeta and 13 Jbeta primers that the PCR ran. Only in-frame clones appear in the TCRdb table, and some are missing; sequencing was by immunoSEQ multiplex PCR. The repertoire holds under 75,000 clones, with just under 75% as singletons. The ends lost 6 bases at V and 11 bases at J; junction bases unmatched: 12. Looked up from germline, CDR1 is SGHNT and CDR2 is YENEEA. The CDR3 is 13 residues long. This chain connects TRBV11-3 to TRBJ1-1; TRBD1 aligns across 7 bases. The sequenced sample consisted of PBMCs. This clonotype was obtained from a human donor in good health. The CDR3 is CASSFGQDGAAFF. Here the CDR3 DNA reads TGTGCCAGCAGTTTCGGACAGGACGGGGCGGCTTTCTTT.